These 2 T cell receptor beta chains share one sample of origin, sequenced in a study of control samples from healthy donors and cancer patients. Method: immunoSEQ multiplex PCR; TCRdb's copy keeps in-frame clones and lacks some. The table lists 100,000 to 150,000 clones, about 86% of them singletons. Sequenced input: blood. Source of these receptors: a man aged 25 to 45 in good health.

This chain links TRBV7-8 with TRBJ2-3, with 7 nucleotides matching TRBD1. CDR3 length: 13 residues. With V trimmed by 6 bases and J by 4 bases, 4 bases remained unmatched. Germline CDR1 reads SGHVS; CDR2 reads FQNEAQ. The DNA for the CDR3 is TGTGCCAGCAGACCTACAGGGGCAGATACGCAGTATTTT. Amino acids: CASRPTGADTQYF.

This rearrangement joins TRBV19 to TRBJ1-5; tentative D call: TRBD1 (6 bases). Per germline, CDR1 LNHDA and CDR2 SQIVND (reference sequence). V was shortened by 4 bases and J by 7 bases, with 11 bases between the two germline ends. This CDR3 spans 13 amino acids. CDR3 bases: TGTGCCAGTAGTAGCGGACAGAAACAGCCCCAGCATTTT. Its translation is CASSSGQKQPQHF.